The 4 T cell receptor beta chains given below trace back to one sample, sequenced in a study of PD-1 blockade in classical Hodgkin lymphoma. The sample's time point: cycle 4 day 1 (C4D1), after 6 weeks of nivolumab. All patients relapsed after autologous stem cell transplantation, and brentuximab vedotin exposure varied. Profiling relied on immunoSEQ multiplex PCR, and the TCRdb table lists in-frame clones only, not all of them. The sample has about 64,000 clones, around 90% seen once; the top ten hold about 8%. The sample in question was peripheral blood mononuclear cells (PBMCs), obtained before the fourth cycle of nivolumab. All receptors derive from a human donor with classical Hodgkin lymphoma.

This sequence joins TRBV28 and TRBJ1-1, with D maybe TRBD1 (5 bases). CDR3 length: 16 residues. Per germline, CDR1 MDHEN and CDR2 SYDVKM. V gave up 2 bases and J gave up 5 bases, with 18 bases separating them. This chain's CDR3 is CASSLGRANPGTEAFF. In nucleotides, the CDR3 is TGTGCCAGCAGTTTAGGCAGGGCTAATCCGGGGACTGAAGCTTTCTTT. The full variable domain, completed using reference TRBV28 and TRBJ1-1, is DVKVTQSSRYLVKRTGEKVFLECVQDMDHENMFWYRQDPGLGLRLIYFSYDVKMKEKGDIPEGYSVSREKKERFSLILESASTNQTSMYLCASSLGRANPGTEAFFGQGTRLTVV.

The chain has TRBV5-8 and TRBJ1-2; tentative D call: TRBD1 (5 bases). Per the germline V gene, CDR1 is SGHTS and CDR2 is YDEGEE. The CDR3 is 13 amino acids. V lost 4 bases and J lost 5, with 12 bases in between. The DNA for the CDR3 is TGTGCCAGCAGCCAGACTTGGGGGTATGGCTACACCTTC. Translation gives CASSQTWGYGYTF.

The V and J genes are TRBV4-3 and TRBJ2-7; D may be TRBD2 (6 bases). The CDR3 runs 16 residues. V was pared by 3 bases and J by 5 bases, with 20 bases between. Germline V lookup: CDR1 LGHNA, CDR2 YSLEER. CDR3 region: CASSQEGGPTRNEQYF. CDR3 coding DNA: TGCGCCAGCAGCCAGGAAGGAGGGCCGACCCGTAACGAGCAGTACTTC.

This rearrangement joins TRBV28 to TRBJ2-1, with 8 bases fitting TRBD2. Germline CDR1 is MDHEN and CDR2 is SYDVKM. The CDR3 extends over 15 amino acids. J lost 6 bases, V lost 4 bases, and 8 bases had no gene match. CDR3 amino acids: CASSYSGILGNEQFF. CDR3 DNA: TGTGCCAGCAGTTATAGCGGGATCTTGGGCAATGAGCAGTTCTTC.